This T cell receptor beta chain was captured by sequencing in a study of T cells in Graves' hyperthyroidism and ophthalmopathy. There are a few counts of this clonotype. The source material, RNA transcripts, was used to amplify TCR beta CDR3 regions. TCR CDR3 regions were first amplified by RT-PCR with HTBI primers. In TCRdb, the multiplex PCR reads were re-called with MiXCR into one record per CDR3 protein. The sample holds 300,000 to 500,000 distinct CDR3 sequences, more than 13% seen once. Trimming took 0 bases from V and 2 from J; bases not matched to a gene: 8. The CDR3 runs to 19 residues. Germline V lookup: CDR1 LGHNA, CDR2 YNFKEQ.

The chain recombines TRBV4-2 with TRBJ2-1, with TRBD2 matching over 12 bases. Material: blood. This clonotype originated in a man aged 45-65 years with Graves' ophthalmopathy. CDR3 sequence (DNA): TGTGCCAGCAGCCAAGATTTTGGGACTAGCGGGTATCCCTACAATGAGCAGTTCTTC. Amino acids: CASSQDFGTSGYPYNEQFF.